Listed below are T cell receptor beta chains from one sample, sequenced in a study of shared clonotypes between healthy human individuals. The repertoire was sequenced with immunoSEQ multiplex PCR; TCRdb's copy has only in-frame clones and lacks some. The sample includes roughly 2,500,000 clones, roughly 93% seen only once; the top ten take approximately 0.36%. The sequenced material came from naive CD4+ T cells from PBMCs. The receptors originated from a man younger than 35 in good health. Some clones in this sample may be carry-over from other donors' samples. Each CDR3 is given with its conserved first and last residue. D genes are given only for firm matches. Clone size is given for some rows only: seen once, a few or many times, or a class if the clone is expanded.

15	TRBD1	TRBJ2-7	.	TRBV18	TGTGCCAGCTCACCCGGCCGAGACAGGGGGCTCGAGCAGTACTTC	CASSPGRDRGLEQYF
15	TRBD2	TRBJ2-3	.	TRBV7-2	TGTGCCAGCAGCTTCCCGGGACTAGCGATAGATACGCAGTATTTT	CASSFPGLAIDTQYF
13	.	TRBJ2-1	.	TRBV2	TGTGCCAGCAGTGGGGACTCCTACAATGAGCAGTTCTTC	CASSGDSYNEQFF
14	.	TRBJ1-2	once	TRBV30	TGTGCCTTAGCACTATACGGAGCTAACTATGGCTACACCTTC	CALALYGANYGYTF
14	TRBD1	TRBJ1-6	.	TRBV30	TGTGCCTGGAGGTCTATAGGGGGCCATTCACCCCTCCACTTT	CAWRSIGGHSPLHF
18	TRBD2	TRBJ2-2	.	TRBV9	TGTGCCAGCAGCGCCCAAAGTTTGGCTAGCGGGAGCACCGGGGAGCTGTTTTTT	CASSAQSLASGSTGELFF
11	.	TRBJ2-3	.	TRBV5-1	TGCGCCAGCGCCAACACAGATACGCAGTATTTT	CASANTDTQYF
17	.	TRBJ2-4	.	TRBV28	TGTGCCAGCAGTTTAATCCGTGGGAGCGTAGCCAAAAACATTCAGTACTTC	CASSLIRGSVAKNIQYF
12	.	TRBJ2-5	.	TRBV7-6	TGTGCCAGCAAAAAACCGGCGGAGACCCAGTACTTC	CASKKPAETQYF
13	.	TRBJ2-7	.	TRBV28	TGTGCCAGCAGTTATGGGAGCTCCTACGAGCAGTACTTC	CASSYGSSYEQYF
15	TRBD2	TRBJ2-7	.	TRBV27	TGTGCCAGCAGTCCGGTAGCGGGGGGATCCTACGAGCAGTACTTC	CASSPVAGGSYEQYF
15	.	TRBJ1-3	.	TRBV28	TGTGCCAGCACCACGCCCGTGGGGTCTGGAAACACCATATATTTT	CASTTPVGSGNTIYF
17	TRBD1	TRBJ1-2	.	TRBV18	TGTGCCAGCTCCTCAACCTTGACGACAGGGACAATTCAAGGCTACACCTTC	CASSSTLTTGTIQGYTF
12	.	TRBJ2-3	.	TRBV4-2	TGTGCCAGCAGCCAAGAAGGCCGGGCGCAGTATTTT	CASSQEGRAQYF
14	.	TRBJ1-5	.	TRBV6-1	TGTGCCAGCATCCCAAATAATAGCAATCAGCCCCAGCATTTT	CASIPNNSNQPQHF
15	TRBD2	TRBJ2-1	.	TRBV6-6	TGTGCCAGCAGTCCCAGCGGGGGTTCCTACAATGAGCAGTTCTTC	CASSPSGGSYNEQFF
15	TRBD2	TRBJ2-5	.	TRBV10-2	TGCGCCAGCAGCCCGACTAGCGGAGAAAGGGAGACCCAGTACTTC	CASSPTSGERETQYF
13	.	TRBJ2-1	many	TRBV11-3	TGTGCCAGCAGCTTAGGGGGCGGAACTGAGCAGTTCTTC	CASSLGGGTEQFF
14	TRBD2	TRBJ2-1	.	TRBV5-6	TGTGCCAGCAGCCGCCTAGCGGGAGGGCCCGTCTCGCTCTTC	CASSRLAGGPVSLF
16	TRBD2	TRBJ2-5	.	TRBV7-2	TGTGCCAGCAGCGTAGGGGCGACTAGCGGTCAAGAGACCCAGTACTTC	CASSVGATSGQETQYF
14	.	TRBJ2-5	.	TRBV10-3	TGTGCCATCTCAGGGGTCCGTTTTAAAGAGACCCAGTACTTC	CAISGVRFKETQYF
15	.	TRBJ1-1	few	TRBV25-1	TGTGCCAGCAGTGAGGGGACCGAACCCAACACTGAAGCTTTCTTT	CASSEGTEPNTEAFF
12	.	TRBJ2-5	.	TRBV6-1	TGTGCCAGCCGATGGAGGGGGCCGACCCAGTACTTC	CASRWRGPTQYF
14	.	TRBJ2-5	.	TRBV14	TGTGCCAGCAGCCAAGATAGGAGAGGGGAGACCCAGTACTTC	CASSQDRRGETQYF
15	.	TRBJ2-3	.	TRBV5-8	TGTGCCAGCAGCTTAGAGGAGCTAAGCACAGATACGCAGTATTTT	CASSLEELSTDTQYF
15	.	TRBJ2-2	.	TRBV4-3	TGCGCCAGCAGCCAATTGTGGGAGAACACCGGGGAGCTGTTTTTT	CASSQLWENTGELFF
12	TRBD1	TRBJ1-5	.	TRBV19	TGTGCCACCAAACAGGGGGATCAGCCCCAGCATTTT	CATKQGDQPQHF
15	.	TRBJ2-7	.	TRBV5-6	TGTGCCAGCAGCAGACGACAGCATCCGAACTACGAGCAGTACTTC	CASSRRQHPNYEQYF
16	TRBD1	TRBJ1-2	.	TRBV28	TGTGCCAGCAGACGGACAGGAAGGAACGTTGGCTATGGCTACACCTTC	CASRRTGRNVGYGYTF
13	.	TRBJ1-1	.	TRBV30	TGTGCCTGGAGTGTACAGCTTCCCCGGCAGGCTTTCTTT	CAWSVQLPRQAFF
14	.	TRBJ1-3	.	TRBV30	TGTGCCTGGAGCCAGGGGATTTCTGGAAACACCATATATTTT	CAWSQGISGNTIYF
16	TRBD1	TRBJ1-2	.	TRBV27	TGTGCCAGCACGCCGAGTCCGGGACAGTTTTTCTATGGCTACACCTTC	CASTPSPGQFFYGYTF
16	TRBD1	TRBJ1-3	.	TRBV5-1	TGCGCCAGCAGCTTGTTGGGACAGGGCTCTGGAAACACCATATATTTT	CASSLLGQGSGNTIYF
15	TRBD1	TRBJ2-1	.	TRBV7-2	TGTGCCAGCAGCTCGGACAGGAGCTCCTACAATGAGCAGTTCTTC	CASSSDRSSYNEQFF
15	TRBD2	TRBJ2-1	.	TRBV11-1	TGTGCCAGCAGCTTCCTAGCGGGAATATACAATGAGCAGTTCTTC	CASSFLAGIYNEQFF
13	.	TRBJ1-5	.	TRBV19	TGTGCCAGTATGGGTAGGGCTGGTCAGCCCCAGCATTTT	CASMGRAGQPQHF
13	.	TRBJ1-2	.	TRBV11-3	TGTGCCAGCAGCTTATCAAGCAGCTATGGCTACACCTTC	CASSLSSSYGYTF
18	TRBD1	TRBJ2-1	.	TRBV7-3	TGTGCCAGCAGCTATGCGGGGACAGGGACGAACCTATACAATGAGCAGTTCTTC	CASSYAGTGTNLYNEQFF
14	.	TRBJ1-1	.	TRBV30	TGTGCCTGGATTAGTACCCGGTCCCCCCTGGGGGCTTTCTTT	CAWISTRSPLGAFF
16	TRBD1	TRBJ1-2	.	TRBV27	TGTGCCAGCAGTTTAAACCCCCAGGGGGCATACTATGGCTACACCTTC	CASSLNPQGAYYGYTF
14	.	TRBJ1-2	.	TRBV10-3	TGTGCCATCAGTGAAACGGACATGTTCTATGGCTACACCTTC	CAISETDMFYGYTF
11	.	TRBJ2-7	.	TRBV14	TGTGCCAGCAGCCACGGTTACGAGCAGTACTTC	CASSHGYEQYF
14	.	TRBJ2-1	.	TRBV11-2	TGTGCCAGCAGCATTACGGACAGTCTGAATGAGCAGTTCTTC	CASSITDSLNEQFF
15	TRBD1	TRBJ2-1	.	TRBV5-1	TGCGCCAGCAGCTTTCCGGGACAGGGTTACAATGAGCAGTTCTTC	CASSFPGQGYNEQFF
14	TRBD2	TRBJ2-7	.	TRBV15	TGTGCCACCAGCGCCCGGGGAGGGCGCAACGAGCAGTACTTC	CATSARGGRNEQYF
13	TRBD1	TRBJ2-5	.	TRBV28	TGTGCCAGCAGGACAGGGGGCCAAGAGACCCAGTACTTC	CASRTGGQETQYF